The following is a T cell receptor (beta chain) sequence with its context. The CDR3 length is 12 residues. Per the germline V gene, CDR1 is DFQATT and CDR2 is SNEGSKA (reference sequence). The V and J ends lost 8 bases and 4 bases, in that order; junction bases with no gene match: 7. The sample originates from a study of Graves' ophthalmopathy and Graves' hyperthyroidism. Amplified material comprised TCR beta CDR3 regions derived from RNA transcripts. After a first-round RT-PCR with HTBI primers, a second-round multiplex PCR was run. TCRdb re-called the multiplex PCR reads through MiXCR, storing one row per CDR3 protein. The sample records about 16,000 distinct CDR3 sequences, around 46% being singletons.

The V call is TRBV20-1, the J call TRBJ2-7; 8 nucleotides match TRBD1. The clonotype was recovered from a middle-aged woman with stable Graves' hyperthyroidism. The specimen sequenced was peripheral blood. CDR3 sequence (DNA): TGCAGTACCCAGGGGGCGTCATACGAGCAGTACTTC. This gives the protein CSTQGASYEQYF.